A selection of T cell receptor beta chains follows, all from one sample in a study of shared clonotypes between healthy human individuals. The protocol was immunoSEQ multiplex PCR, while the TCRdb copy is restricted to in-frame clones and leaves out a portion. The sample includes over a million clones, more than 95% of them seen just once. Specimen: naive CD4+ T cells sorted from blood. The receptors here all came from a man younger than 40 in good health. The CDR3 runs from the conserved cysteine through the conserved F or W. A D gene is named only where the DNA matches it firmly. Expanded clones get a size class; other rows say once, few or many, or leave the size out.

>TRBV13|once|NA|TRBJ2-1
CASSLGGYGNNEQFF
TGTGCCAGCAGCTTAGGAGGGTACGGGAACAATGAGCAGTTCTTC
>TRBV6-4|NA|NA|TRBJ2-3
CASSPTPGPPGDTQYF
TGTGCCAGCAGCCCCACGCCGGGACCGCCTGGAGATACGCAGTATTTT
>TRBV6-5|NA|TRBD1|TRBJ1-1
CASSYSNARGREAFF
TGTGCCAGCAGTTACTCGAACGCCAGGGGGAGGGAAGCTTTCTTT
>TRBV6-5|NA|NA|TRBJ2-2
CASSYWPGELFF
TGTGCCAGCAGTTATTGGCCCGGGGAGCTGTTTTTT
>TRBV5-1|NA|NA|TRBJ2-2
CASSSADTGELFF
TGCGCCAGCAGCTCCGCGGACACCGGGGAGCTGTTTTTT
>TRBV10-1|NA|NA|TRBJ2-1
CASSERVGKVNEQFF
TGCGCCAGCAGTGAGCGGGTCGGGAAAGTCAATGAGCAGTTCTTC
>TRBV5-1|NA|TRBD2|TRBJ2-1
CASSSTSGRVGEQFF
TGCGCCAGCAGCAGCACTAGCGGGAGGGTAGGGGAGCAGTTCTTC
>TRBV27|NA|NA|TRBJ2-5
CASSPQGGPGETQYF
TGTGCCAGCAGTCCGCAGGGCGGTCCTGGGGAGACCCAGTACTTC
>TRBV7-3|NA|NA|TRBJ2-2
CASSLTVAPNTGELFF
TGTGCCAGCAGCTTAACTGTAGCGCCCAACACCGGGGAGCTGTTTTTT
>TRBV9|NA|NA|TRBJ2-5
CASSGPDSRGETQYF
TGTGCCAGCAGCGGGCCGGACAGTCGGGGAGAGACCCAGTACTTC
>TRBV28|NA|NA|TRBJ1-3
CASSLMGDSGNTIYF
TGTGCCAGCAGTTTAATGGGGGACTCTGGAAACACCATATATTTT
>TRBV27|NA|NA|TRBJ1-4
CASSSSGFRANEKLFF
TGTGCCAGCAGTTCAAGCGGATTTAGGGCTAATGAAAAACTGTTTTTT
>TRBV19|NA|TRBD1|TRBJ2-2
CASSAGQGVTGELFF
TGTGCCAGTAGTGCCGGACAGGGAGTGACCGGGGAGCTGTTTTTT
>TRBV7-9|NA|NA|TRBJ2-1
CASTQVRTEQFF
TGTGCCAGCACCCAAGTCAGGACAGAGCAGTTCTTC
>TRBV27|NA|NA|TRBJ2-7
CASPLKGGAGDRPYEQYF
TGTGCCAGCCCCTTGAAGGGGGGGGCCGGAGACCGACCCTACGAGCAGTACTTC
>TRBV6-6|NA|TRBD1|TRBJ1-1
CASGLRQGLTEAFF
TGTGCCAGCGGACTAAGACAGGGTTTAACTGAAGCTTTCTTT
>TRBV15|few|NA|TRBJ2-3
CATGSGAFPDTQYF
TGTGCCACCGGTTCGGGGGCCTTCCCAGATACGCAGTATTTT
>TRBV15|once|NA|TRBJ1-3
CATSRLGVEGNTIYF
TGTGCCACCAGCAGATTGGGGGTTGAAGGAAACACCATATATTTT
>TRBV6-1|NA|NA|TRBJ1-2
CASSSTQTAYYGYTF
TGTGCCAGCAGCTCCACCCAGACAGCCTACTATGGCTACACCTTC
>TRBV18|NA|NA|TRBJ2-3
CASSTKLIPDTQYF
TGTGCCAGCTCTACAAAACTGATACCAGATACGCAGTATTTT
>TRBV19|NA|TRBD1|TRBJ2-5
CASSIRQGPETQYF
TGTGCCAGTAGTATTCGACAGGGACCAGAGACCCAGTACTTC
>TRBV7-2|NA|NA|TRBJ2-5
CASAYRGGETQYF
TGTGCCAGCGCATATCGGGGCGGAGAGACCCAGTACTTC
>TRBV6-6|NA|NA|TRBJ2-3
CASTGYQGDTQYF
TGTGCCAGCACCGGGTACCAGGGAGATACGCAGTATTTT
>TRBV28|NA|TRBD1|TRBJ2-7
CASSNTGTGGRF
TGTGCCAGCAGTAACACCGGGACAGGGGGAAGGTTC
>TRBV5-1|NA|TRBD2|TRBJ2-7
CASSHAGDSYEQYF
TGCGCCAGCAGCCATGCGGGGGACTCCTACGAGCAGTACTTC
>TRBV6-1|NA|TRBD1|TRBJ2-7
CASSVDQDRGLGQYF
TGTGCCAGCAGTGTAGACCAGGACAGGGGGCTGGGGCAGTACTTC